This section outlines one T cell receptor (beta chain) sequence together with its context. This clone was observed a single time. Its antigen target is currently unknown. Nothing much larger sits one base from this clone, and base qualities are not available. The immunoSEQ Assay, a bias-controlled multiplex PCR, was used to amplify TCRbeta CDR3 regions from genomic DNA. The authors' analysis ran thus. Within the assay, amplification of reference gene primers was used to estimate how many nucleated cells each sample contained. To quantify the absolute abundance of each unique TCRbeta CDR3 rearrangement, sequence reads were collapsed and filtered. For each sample, productive Simpson clonality was calculated as the square root of Simpson's diversity index over productive rearrangements. The immuneACCESS repertoire file appears here via TCRdb, limited to in-frame rearrangements. These files lack a portion of the clones; in checked studies, under half of the deficit traces to unresolved V genes, and the cause of the others is not known. V and J calls plus clone size are reproduced from that table; the DNA served to infer D and trimming. The table for this sample lists a few hundred thousand clones; roughly 88% of them were counted only once. Jointly, the top ten make up 4% to 4.5% of the sample.

The source of the sample is a study of blood T cell repertoires in COVID-19 (dated by TCRdb to the early 2020s). The study in broad terms: The collaborator samples originated in the United States, Italy and Spain and spanned the acute and convalescent phases of COVID-19. The prospective study material was composed of cDNA or gDNA derived from T cells, B-cell-depleted T cells, or PBMCs. The dataset comprised deeply sampled blood TCRbeta repertoires from subjects exposed to, actively infected with, or recovered from COVID-19. The repertoires were released in a freely available public database meant as a resource for research on the immune response to SARS-CoV-2. The samples were drawn from the first 160 participants of the ongoing ImmuneRACE study and from 950 to 1,500 subjects provided by 6 global collaborators. Nearly every sample came with metadata listing a de-identified subject ID, COVID-19 status, age in years and sex. Where available, HLA class I and class II types were obtained from metadata supplied by the sample provider rather than from assay-based typing. Overall study outcomes, separate from this receptor: The quantity of clinical and demographic metadata differed by source and by participant and was supplied without curation.

V and J are truncated by 7 bases and 3 bases respectively, leaving an intervening sequence of 6 bases. The CDR3 numbers 11 residues from cysteine through phenylalanine. Only the CDR3 DNA is retained, 33 bases long and in frame from the first base. According to the germline V gene, CDR1 reads MNHEY and CDR2 reads SVGAGI. Enrolling through a virtual design, the prospective study's participants ranged in age from roughly 18 to 95 years and lived across roughly 23 United States geographic areas. To assign participants to cohorts, the prospective study relied on clinical history that participants themselves reported in a screening survey and a study questionnaire. Recovered participants in ImmuneRACE Cohort 3 were defined as having two consecutive negative NP/OP PCR tests, clearance from a healthcare professional, or resolution of symptoms. Mobile phlebotomists in the prospective study collected whole blood, serum and a nasopharyngeal or oropharyngeal swab from every participant. Prospective study participants could optionally give additional blood draws and questionnaires over an approximately 2-month period. Prospective study blood samples were shipped either frozen or at room temperature before DNA extraction.

The sample consisted of PBMCs or T cells enriched from blood (not recorded which). The rearrangement combines TRBV6-5 with TRBJ1-1, with no reliable assignment of the D segment. The clonotype originates from a woman in her thirties who had recovered from COVID-19. This receptor has the CDR3 CASNSYTEAFF. The nucleotides are TGTGCCAGCAACTCGTACACTGAAGCTTTCTTT.